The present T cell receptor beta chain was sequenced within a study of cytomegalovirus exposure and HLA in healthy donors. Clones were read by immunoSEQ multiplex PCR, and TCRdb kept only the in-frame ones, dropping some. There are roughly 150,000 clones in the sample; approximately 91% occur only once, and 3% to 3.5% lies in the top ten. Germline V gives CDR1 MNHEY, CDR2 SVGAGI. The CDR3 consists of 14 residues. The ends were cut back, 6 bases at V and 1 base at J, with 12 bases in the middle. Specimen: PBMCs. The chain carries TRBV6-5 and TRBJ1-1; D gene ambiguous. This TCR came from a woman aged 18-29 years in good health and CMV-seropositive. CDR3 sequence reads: CASRVLARNTEAFF. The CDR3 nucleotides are TGTGCCAGCAGGGTCCTTGCTAGGAACACTGAAGCTTTCTTT.